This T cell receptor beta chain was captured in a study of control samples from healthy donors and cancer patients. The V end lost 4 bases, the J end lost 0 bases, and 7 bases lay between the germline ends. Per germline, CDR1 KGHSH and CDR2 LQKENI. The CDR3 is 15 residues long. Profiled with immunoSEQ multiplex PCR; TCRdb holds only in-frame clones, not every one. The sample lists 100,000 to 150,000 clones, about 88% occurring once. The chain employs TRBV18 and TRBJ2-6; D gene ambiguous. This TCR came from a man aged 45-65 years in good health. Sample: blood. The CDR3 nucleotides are TGTGCCAGCTCACTTGACCTCTCTGGGGCCAACGTCCTGACTTTC. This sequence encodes CASSLDLSGANVLTF.